This T cell receptor (beta chain) emerged from a study of human T cells and chemical hapten exposure. Original analysis: A per-sample median of roughly 96,000 TCRs was observed, with a range of roughly 20,000 to 690,600. TCRdb ran MiXCR on the RACE reads and lists one entry per CDR3 protein. TCRdb's processing, not the authors', yielded these V and J calls. The table includes 300,000 to 450,000 distinct CDR3 sequences, roughly 5% detected once. V dropped 2 bases and J dropped 2; count of bases not matched to a gene: 8. The germline V gene has CDR1 ENHRY and CDR2 SYGVKD. The CDR3 spans 16 residues. Time point meaning: pre-sensitization, week 0. Regarding treatment: therapeutic diphenylcyclopropenone sensitization with weekly scalp DPC.

The chain has TRBV10-3 and TRBJ1-2; 7 nucleotides line up with TRBD1. This clonotype was sampled from a woman aged 45-65 years with alopecia areata. Some clones in this sample may be carry-over from other donors' samples. The sample was whole blood, taken in connection with sensitization to the hapten diphenylcyclopropenone (DPC). The CDR3 protein is CAISEALTGTNYGYTF. The CDR3 DNA reads as TGTGCCATCAGTGAGGCCCTGACAGGGACGAACTATGGCTACACCTTC.